The clone carrying this T cell receptor beta chain was seen at least ten times. Assay: immunoSEQ multiplex PCR; the TCRdb copy retains only in-frame clones and omits some. Of some 59,000 clones in the sample, 71% were seen once. This CDR3 is 14 amino acids long. In germline, CDR1 is SQVTM, CDR2 ANQGSEA. With 7 bases removed from V and 4 bases from J, the gap between germline ends came to 20 bases. The entry originates in a study of T cell clones after liver transplantation. This TCR derives from a human donor who received a liver transplant. The V gene is TRBV29-1, the J gene TRBJ2-7; D possibly corresponds to TRBD2 (6 bases). The sample in question was CD4+ T cells from blood, obtained before liver transplant. CDR3 amino acids: CSATCRDSGYEQYF. Written as DNA, the CDR3 is TGCAGCGCCACGTGCCGGGACTCGGGATACGAGCAGTACTTC.